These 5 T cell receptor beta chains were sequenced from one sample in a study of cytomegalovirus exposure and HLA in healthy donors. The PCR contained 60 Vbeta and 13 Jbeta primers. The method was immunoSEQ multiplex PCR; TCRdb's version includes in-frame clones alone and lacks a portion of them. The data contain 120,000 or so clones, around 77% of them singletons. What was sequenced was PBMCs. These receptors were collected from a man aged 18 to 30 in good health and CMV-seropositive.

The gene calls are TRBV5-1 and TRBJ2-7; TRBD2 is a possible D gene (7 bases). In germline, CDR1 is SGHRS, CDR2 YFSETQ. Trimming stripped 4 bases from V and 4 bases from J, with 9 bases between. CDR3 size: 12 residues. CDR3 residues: CASSGGAYEQYF. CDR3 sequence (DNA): TGCGCCAGCAGCGGGGGGGCTTACGAGCAGTACTTC.

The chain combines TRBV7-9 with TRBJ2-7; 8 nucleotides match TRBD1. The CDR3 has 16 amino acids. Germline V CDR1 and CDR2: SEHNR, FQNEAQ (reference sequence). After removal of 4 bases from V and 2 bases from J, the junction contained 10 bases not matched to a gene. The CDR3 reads CASSYGTGGTAYEQYF. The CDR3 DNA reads TGTGCCAGCAGCTACGGGACAGGAGGAACAGCCTACGAGCAGTACTTC.

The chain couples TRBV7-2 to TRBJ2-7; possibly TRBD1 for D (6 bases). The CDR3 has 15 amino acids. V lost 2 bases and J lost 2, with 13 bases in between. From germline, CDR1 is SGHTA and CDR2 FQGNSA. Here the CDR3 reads CASSLSSQGAYEQYF. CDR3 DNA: TGTGCCAGCAGCTTATCATCACAGGGTGCCTACGAGCAGTACTTC.

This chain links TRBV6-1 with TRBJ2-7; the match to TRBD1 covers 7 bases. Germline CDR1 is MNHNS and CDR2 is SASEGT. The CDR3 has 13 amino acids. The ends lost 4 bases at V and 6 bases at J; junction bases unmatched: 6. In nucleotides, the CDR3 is TGTGCCAGCAGTGGGACAGGTAAACTCGAGCAGTACTTC. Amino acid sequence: CASSGTGKLEQYF.

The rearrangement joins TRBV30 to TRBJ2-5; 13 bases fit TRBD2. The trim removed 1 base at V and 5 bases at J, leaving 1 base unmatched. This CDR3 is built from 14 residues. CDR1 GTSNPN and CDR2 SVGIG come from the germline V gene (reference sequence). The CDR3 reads CAWSGGLAGETQYF. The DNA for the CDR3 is TGTGCCTGGAGTGGGGGACTAGCGGGGGAGACCCAGTACTTC. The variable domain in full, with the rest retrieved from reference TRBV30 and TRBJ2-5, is SQTIHQWPATLVQPVGSPLSLECTVEGTSNPNLYWYRQAAGRGLQLLFYSVGIGQISSEVPQNLSASRPQDRQFILSSKKLLLSDSGFYLCAWSGGLAGETQYFGPGTRLLVL.